Described below is a single T cell receptor (beta chain) sequence and its context. No antigen is known for it. Base qualities are not recorded, but no much larger clone differs from it by a single base. The immunoSEQ hsTCRB v3.0 assay was used at survey level resolution to sequence the TRB variable region. TRB sequencing targeted a depth of roughly 40,000-55,000 T-cell genomes per sample. TRB libraries were pooled and sequenced on an Illumina MiSeq using a v3 150-cycle kit. Per the source publication's procedure: Repertoire analysis was run in R within a reproducible Nextflow workflow that covered QC, data transformation and analysis. LymphoSeq2, an R package for AIRR-Seq data exploration, was used to implement custom analyses. After excluding a handful of samples that yielded fewer than 5000 total TRB sequences, approximately 180 HIV repertoires remained for analysis. Among the roughly 190 retained HIV repertoires, approximately 61 were collected before ART initiation and around 130 after ART initiation. Repertoires were downsampled to 5000 TRB nucleotide sequences, with summary statistics averaged over 100 downsampling iterations. TRB sequences were retained for analysis only if CDR3 regions of at least seven amino acids were present. Diversity was measured with a Shannon entropy-derived clonality score and the Gini coefficient. In repertoire networks, the top 5000 CDR3 amino acid sequences were linked whenever an edit distance of one separated two sequences. GLIPH2 predicted antigen specificity groups and MHC restriction for TRB CDR3 amino acid sequences. To flag known CMV, EBV, HIV or tissue antigen associations, CDR3 amino acid sequences were matched against VDJdb and McPAS-TCR. Pre-ART, post-ART and control groups were compared with Wilcoxon signed-rank tests and Holm-Bonferroni correction. The table was pulled from immuneACCESS by TCRdb, which kept in-frame rearrangements only. Such tables lose some clones; where checked, under half of the loss comes from unresolved V genes, and the rest has no known cause. V, J and clone size are those of that table, while D and trimming were read from the DNA. This sample gives roughly 25,000 clones in total; under 80% of them show up just once. The ten largest clones capture almost 5% of the sample.

The V end gives up 0 bases and the J end 9 bases, leaving 8 bases in the junction not matched to a gene. Looking up the germline V gene yields CDR1 SGHRS and CDR2 YFSETQ. The CDR3 sequence holds 15 residues, the cysteine and phenylalanine included. Of the read, only the CDR3 DNA is kept; its 45 bases are in frame from base 1. This sample is drawn from a study of long-term antiretroviral therapy in people with HIV (dated by TCRdb to 2022 to 2024). For the wider study: The earliest samples were collected about a decade before the 2015 WHO recommendation for immediate ART, when ART was typically delayed until CD4 counts fell. Whether ART initiation and durable HIV suppression were associated with changes in peripheral blood TRB repertoire composition and diversity was tested in a retrospective serial study. From some 27 adults with confirmed HIV infection, the cohort provided over 150 cryopreserved PBMC samples, gathered serially across a mean of approximately six years (range 1-12). Eleven of the 30 participants with HIV were female. No cross-contamination during QIAcube processing was shown when test extractions of a monoclonal T-cell line were performed alongside a few dozen polyclonal samples.

The study at large found these results: A significant increase in TRB diversity was found to be associated with ART initiation, although TRB diversity was observed to remain significantly below that of transplant donor controls even after long-term ART. Because PBMC availability was limited, only the TCR beta chain was sequenced, with no alpha chain pairing. Inferences about post-ART repertoire changes were limited because no data were available on ART adherence, viral resistance or therapy changes. Compared with controls, HIV repertoires had narrower CDR3 length ranges, and the network structure pointed to an antigen-experienced repertoire that shifted only slightly toward naive after ART. The samples were dated from the mid-2000s to the late 2010s, and the ART regimens that were used may be less effective than current ART regimens. The repertoire was dominated across all time points by expanded TRB clones identified before ART initiation, although this dominance was seen to fluctuate and to decrease in many PLHIV after ART. Because cell numbers in pre-ART samples were limited, unsorted PBMC were profiled instead of sorted CD4+ and CD8+ T cells.

Participants were included only if at least one PBMC sample before ART initiation and at least two post-ART samples were available. All participants with HIV were treated in the United States of America. Cryopreserved samples of about 0.95-11 million PBMC were thawed and washed before DNA extraction. At the time of the earliest PBMC sample, participants with HIV were aged between about 20 and 60 years. PBMC samples were contributed by each participant from 1-4 timepoints before ART initiation and 2-8 timepoints after ART initiation, with a median of 7 samples. Serial HIV viral load, CD4+ T-cell count, ART history and demographic data were obtained for every participant. Genomic DNA was extracted from unsorted PBMC with a Qiagen kit on a QIAcube, processed in batches of 12 samples.

The sequence came from a woman aged 40 to 55 with HIV. The input for sequencing was unsorted PBMCs, taken 0.5 years after starting antiretroviral therapy. The chain links TRBV5-1 with TRBJ2-1; TRBD1 agrees with 8 junctional bases. The DNA sequence follows: TGCGCCAGCAGCTTGGGGCAGGGGGCAATGGTTGAGCAGTTCTTC. Its translation is CASSLGQGAMVEQFF.